This TCR beta chain was profiled in a study of T-cell memory formation after mild COVID-19. TCRdb called the 5' RACE reads again in MiXCR, with one record for every CDR3 protein. The sample lists about 160,000 distinct CDR3 sequences, about 28% occurring once. On this clonotype: What it binds is unknown.

Deletions cut 0 bases from V and 2 bases from J, with 7 bases between. Looked up from germline, CDR1 is KGHDR and CDR2 is SFDVKD. The CDR3 has 15 amino acids. Study-level findings and limits: Shrinking CD4+ clones were chiefly CM and EM; CD8+ ones were chiefly EMRA. Detection of some responders pre-infection suggested pre-existing cross-reactive memory T cells participated.

This sequence joins TRBV24-1 and TRBJ2-1, with D perhaps TRBD2 (5 bases). The sequencing input was PBMCs or a T cell subset sorted from them (not recorded which). The clonotype comes from an adult woman who had mild COVID-19 (a few samples of this study predate the infection). Cell type and time point are not known. The CDR3 coding sequence is TGTGCCACCAGTGATTTGAGGACTCCCTACAATGAGCAGTTCTTC. This sequence encodes CATSDLRTPYNEQFF.